These 13 T cell receptor beta chains were all obtained from the same sample, sequenced in a study of blood T cell repertoires in COVID-19. Profiling relied on immunoSEQ multiplex PCR, and the TCRdb table lists in-frame clones only, not all of them. The sample lists more than 95,000 clones; roughly four fifths were seen once. The sample consisted of peripheral blood. All receptors derive from a man in his 70s with active or convalescent COVID-19.

J is TRBJ2-5 and V is TRBV5-1, with TRBD2 identical over 16 bases. Germline V CDR1 and CDR2: SGHRS, YFSETQ. This CDR3 spans 18 amino acids. The junction had 6 bases not matched to a gene; V was cut back by 3 bases and J by 1 base. The CDR3 reads CASSWGTSGRASQETQYF. The CDR3 DNA reads as TGCGCCAGCAGCTGGGGGACTAGCGGGAGGGCCTCCCAAGAGACCCAGTACTTC.

This clone occurred once. The gene calls are TRBV25-1 and TRBJ2-3; 8 bases align to TRBD2. There are 16 residues in the CDR3. The germline V gene has CDR1 MGHDK and CDR2 SYGVNS. Trimming removed 3 bases from V and 0 bases from J; junction bases left unmatched: 5. The CDR3 spells CASSDPSSGSTDTQYF. The DNA for the CDR3 is TGTGCCAGCAGTGACCCCTCTAGCGGGAGCACAGATACGCAGTATTTT. The full variable domain, completed using reference TRBV25-1 and TRBJ2-3, is EADIYQTPRYLVIGTGKKITLECSQTMGHDKMYWYQQDPGMELHLIHYSYGVNSTEKGDLSSESTVSRIRTEHFPLTLESARPSHTSQYLCASSDPSSGSTDTQYFGPGTRLTVL.

The gene calls are TRBV6-2 or TRBV6-3 and TRBJ1-1; D is ambiguous. V shed 0 bases and J shed 4 bases, with 9 bases lying between them. Germline lookup yields CDR1 MNHEY and CDR2 SVGEGT. This CDR3 region has 14 residues. Written as DNA, the CDR3 is TGTGCCAGCAGTTACTCGGGGAGGTCCACTGAAGCTTTCTTT. Translation gives CASSYSGRSTEAFF.

This rearrangement joins TRBV4-2 to TRBJ1-4; D uncertain. This CDR3 is 15 amino acids long. The V and J ends lost 4 bases and 4 bases respectively, with 13 bases between them. The germline V gene encodes CDR1 LGHNA and CDR2 YNFKEQ. CDR3 residues: CASSLERSNNEKLFF. The CDR3 nucleotides are TGTGCCAGCAGCCTGGAGCGAAGCAATAATGAAAAACTGTTTTTT.

The V gene is TRBV7-2, the J gene TRBJ1-1; the match to TRBD1 covers 7 bases. The germline V gene has CDR1 SGHTA and CDR2 FQGNSA. After removal of 1 base from V and 7 bases from J, the junction contained 3 bases not matched to a gene. This CDR3 has 13 amino acids. The CDR3 DNA reads TGTGCCAGCAGCTTAGAAAGGGACAGTGAAGCTTTCTTT. It yields the protein CASSLERDSEAFF.

The chain carries TRBV6-2 or TRBV6-3 and TRBJ1-5, with TRBD1 as a possible D gene (6 bases). Germline CDR1 and CDR2: MNHEY and SVGEGT. V lost 2 bases to trimming and J lost 11 bases, with 13 bases between them. The length of the CDR3 is 13 residues. In DNA form, the CDR3 reads TGTGCCAGCAGTTACCAAGACAGGATGGCCCAGCATTTT. Amino acid sequence: CASSYQDRMAQHF.

The chain uses TRBV29-1 and TRBJ2-3; the match to TRBD2 covers 8 bases. Germline-derived CDR1 and CDR2 are SQVTM and ANQGSEA. The CDR3 sequence is 15 residues long. The J segment lost 7 bases and the V segment lost 1 base, leaving 10 bases of the junction unmatched. The CDR3 nucleotides read TGCAGCGTTGAAGTGGCGCGGGGGGCCGGGAATACGCAGTATTTT. Protein sequence: CSVEVARGAGNTQYF.

The chain has TRBV19 and TRBJ1-1; tentative D call: TRBD1 (6 bases). This CDR3 has 14 amino acids. The V end lost 6 bases, the J end lost 3 bases, and 14 bases lay between the germline ends. Germline V gene lookup returns CDR1 LNHDA and CDR2 SQIVND (reference sequence). The CDR3 is CASRHRDGDTEAFF. CDR3 nucleotides: TGTGCCAGTAGACACAGGGATGGGGACACTGAAGCTTTCTTT.

The J gene is TRBJ1-1, the V gene TRBV5-4; D unresolved. The V end lost 1 base, the J end lost 1 base, and 11 bases lay between the germline ends. This CDR3 comprises 15 residues. CDR1 SGHNT and CDR2 YYREEE come from the germline V gene (reference sequence). The CDR3 sequence: CASSLYTTANTEAFF. The CDR3 nucleotides are TGTGCCAGCAGCTTGTACACCACAGCGAACACTGAAGCTTTCTTT.

The chain has TRBV7-2 and TRBJ2-2; 8 positions agree with TRBD1. With V trimmed by 5 bases and J by 13 bases, 15 bases remained unmatched. Germline V gene data show CDR1 as SGHTA and CDR2 as FQGNSA. The CDR3 loop spans 15 amino acids. The CDR3 DNA is TGTGCCAGCAGCCCAGGACAGGGTATGCGTACGGGGCTGTTTTTT. As protein: CASSPGQGMRTGLFF.

CDR3 sequence: CASSYDTSNYGYTF. The CDR3 coding sequence is TGTGCCAGCAGTTATGACACATCTAACTATGGCTACACCTTC. The chain employs TRBV6-5 and TRBJ1-2, with D hard to call. The CDR3 is 14 amino acids. Trimming removed 3 bases from V and 0 bases from J, with 8 bases in between. Germline V CDR1 and CDR2: MNHEY, SVGAGI.

The rearrangement joins TRBV20-1 to TRBJ2-3, with 10 nucleotides matching TRBD2. The ends lost 3 bases at V and 3 bases at J; junction bases unmatched: 9. The CDR3 contains 16 residues. Germline V gene data show CDR1 as DFQATT and CDR2 as SNEGSKA (reference sequence). CDR3 nucleotide sequence: TGCAGTGCTAGTGAAGGACTAGCGGTCTTGACAGATACGCAGTATTTT. This encodes CSASEGLAVLTDTQYF.

This chain links TRBV5-1 with TRBJ1-1, with D possibly TRBD1 on 6 matching bases. The CDR3 consists of 16 residues. The germline gives CDR1 SGHRS, CDR2 YFSETQ. With 0 bases removed from V and 0 bases from J, the gap between germline ends came to 12 bases. The CDR3 sequence: CASSLGRGAMNTEAFF. The CDR3 nucleotides read TGCGCCAGCAGCTTGGGACGGGGGGCTATGAACACTGAAGCTTTCTTT.